This entry lists 30 T cell receptor beta chains sequenced from one sample in a study of blood T cells in healthy people across ages. It was with a sample-barcoded 5' primer and a J-beta primer mix that a second PCR of about 6 to 12 cycles was run. MiXCR, run by TCRdb on the 5' RACE reads, gives a single entry per CDR3 protein. This table holds 1.5 million to 2 million distinct CDR3 sequences, approximately 30% found once. The sequenced sample was blood. All receptors derive from a woman in her 30s in good health.

The sample holds many counts of this clonotype. The rearrangement uses TRBV28 and TRBJ2-7; maybe TRBD2 (5 bases). V was shortened by 2 bases and J by 8 bases, with 13 bases between the two germline ends. CDR1 is MDHEN and CDR2 is SYDVKM in the germline V gene. This CDR3 has 13 residues. DNA of the CDR3: TGTGCCAGCAGTTTAGGGCAGACTACGCAGCAGTACTTC. Translated, it gives CASSLGQTTQQYF.

The sample holds a few counts of this clonotype. The chain combines TRBV6-1 with TRBJ2-4; no clear D. Judging by the DNA end, TRBJ2-7 fits better; the J call may be wrong. CDR3 length: 16 residues. Germline V gives CDR1 MNHNS, CDR2 SASEGT. CDR3 residues: CASSLSAPLRSYEQYF. The CDR3 DNA follows: TGTGCCAGCAGTCTTAGTGCCCCCCTACGTTCCTACGAGCAGTACTTC.

This chain links TRBV3-1 with TRBJ2-5; tentatively, D is TRBD2 (5 bases). With 2 bases removed from V and 5 bases from J, the gap between germline ends came to 15 bases. Germline lookup yields CDR1 LGHDT and CDR2 YNNKEL (reference sequence). This CDR3 has 15 residues. The CDR3 DNA sequence: TGTGCCAGCAGCCAATCCCAGCCTCGGAGGGAGACCCAGTACTTC. Protein: CASSQSQPRRETQYF.

Remarks on this clonotype: It may be a read error: a sequence one base away is much more abundant. V gene TRBV20-1 combines with J gene TRBJ2-1, with TRBD1 identical over 10 bases. The CDR3 runs to 15 residues. CDR1 and CDR2 (germline): DFQATT, SNEGSKA (reference sequence). The V segment lost 5 bases and the J segment 1 base; nucleotides outside the gene matches: 5. DNA for the CDR3: TGCAGTGCTGTGACAGGGGGCCGGTCCTACAATGAGCAGTTCTTC. Translation gives CSAVTGGRSYNEQFF.

This clonotype was counted ten times or more. The chain uses TRBV9 and TRBJ2-5, with 9 bases fitting TRBD1. Per the germline V gene, CDR1 is SGDLS and CDR2 is YYNGEE. The CDR3 consists of 16 residues. V was clipped by 3 bases and J by 5 bases; unmatched bases: 11. CDR3 residues: CASSDTGGAKGETQYF. In DNA form, the CDR3 reads TGTGCCAGCAGCGACACAGGGGGCGCGAAAGGTGAGACCCAGTACTTC. The full variable domain, completed using reference TRBV9 and TRBJ2-5, is DSGVTQTPKHLITATGQRVTLRCSPRSGDLSVYWYQQSLDQGLQFLIQYYNGEERAKGNILERFSAQQFPDLHSELNLSSLELGDSALYFCASSDTGGAKGETQYFGPGTRLLVL.

This clonotype was found once. The V and J genes are TRBV28 and TRBJ1-1, with D unclear. CDR1 is MDHEN and CDR2 is SYDVKM in the germline V gene. The CDR3 loop spans 13 amino acids. Trimming removed 7 bases from V and 1 base from J, with 10 bases in between. The CDR3 DNA reads TGTGCCAGCACTGAAACGGGGAACACTGAAGCTTTCTTT. Translating gives CASTETGNTEAFF.

V is TRBV5-7 and J is TRBJ2-5; TRBD1 is a possible D gene (6 bases). TRBV5-7 is an open reading frame, and its role is uncertain. This CDR3 region has 16 residues. V dropped 3 bases and J dropped 2 bases, with 17 bases sitting between them. The CDR3 is CASSSGTQDRQETQYF. The CDR3 DNA reads TGTGCCAGCAGCTCCGGGACCCAGGACAGACAAGAGACCCAGTACTTC.

The gene calls are TRBV20-1 and TRBJ2-3; D uncertain. The CDR3 has 15 amino acids. Germline V gene data show CDR1 as DFQATT and CDR2 as SNEGSKA (reference sequence). V lost 1 base and J lost 0, with 11 bases in between. This chain's CDR3 is CSARVRTPSTDTQYF. The CDR3 region has the DNA TGCAGTGCTAGAGTTCGGACCCCTAGCACAGATACGCAGTATTTT.

A remark on this clonotype: A much more abundant neighbour one base away suggests this may be a read error. The rearrangement uses TRBV10-3 and TRBJ2-7, with D possibly matching TRBD2 (6 bases). Deletions cut 6 bases from V and 2 bases from J, with 17 bases between. Germline CDR1 and CDR2: ENHRY and SYGVKD. The CDR3 loop spans 15 amino acids. CDR3 nucleotide sequence: TGTGCCATCAGGGAGGAGGGGACCCCCGCCTACGAGCAGTACTTC. It translates to CAIREEGTPAYEQYF.

As to this clonotype: A much larger clonotype is one base distant, so this may be a read error. The V and J genes are TRBV5-1 and TRBJ2-1, with D possibly TRBD2 on 5 matching bases. The CDR3 covers 13 residues. Trimming shortened V by 0 bases and J by 13 bases, and 14 bases separated the two germline ends. Germline assignment: CDR1 SGHRS and CDR2 YFSETQ. The CDR3 here is CASSLDHWETQFF. CDR3 DNA sequence: TGCGCCAGCAGCTTGGATCACTGGGAGACCCAGTTCTTC.

This chain connects TRBV29-1 to TRBJ1-1; 8 nucleotides agree with TRBD1. This CDR3 has 14 amino acids. Germline lookup yields CDR1 SQVTM and CDR2 ANQGSEA. Written as DNA, the CDR3 is TGCGGCGCCTCAGGGGGCGCCCAGAACACTGAAGCTTTCTTT. Encoded protein: CGASGGAQNTEAFF. The full variable domain, completed using reference TRBV29-1 and TRBJ1-1, is SAVISQKPSRDICQRGTSLTIQCQVDSQVTMMFWYRQQPGQSLTLIATANQGSEATYESGFVIDKFPISRPNLTFSTLTVSNMSPEDSSIYLCGASGGAQNTEAFFGQGTRLTVV.

Only a few counts were recorded for this clonotype. The chain has TRBV20-1 and TRBJ2-1; possibly TRBD2 for D (6 bases). V lost 3 bases, J lost 9 bases, and 21 bases lay in between. Germline V lookup: CDR1 DFQATT, CDR2 SNEGSKA (reference sequence). The CDR3 has 15 residues. The CDR3 sequence is CSASPASELVAEQFF. CDR3 sequence (DNA): TGCAGTGCTAGTCCGGCTAGCGAACTCGTCGCTGAGCAGTTCTTC.

As concerns this clonotype: At one end the junction does not follow the germline gene, possibly because of a read error. The genes are TRBV18 and TRBJ2-7, with TRBD1 matching 8 bases. Germline loops: CDR1 KGHSH, CDR2 LQKENI. The CDR3 is made up of 12 amino acids. Written as DNA, the CDR3 is TGTGCCAGCACACCGGACAGGGCCCAGGGGTACTTC. This gives the protein CASTPDRAQGYF.

CDR3 residues: CSARVANAGTSNYNEQFF. CDR3 DNA sequence: TGCAGTGCTAGAGTGGCTAACGCCGGGACTAGCAACTACAATGAGCAGTTCTTC. The chain is built from TRBV20-1 and TRBJ2-1; the match to TRBD2 covers 9 bases. The junction had 13 bases not matched to a gene; V was cut back by 1 base and J by 3 bases. Per germline, CDR1 DFQATT and CDR2 SNEGSKA (reference sequence). The CDR3 is 18 amino acids.

The chain recombines TRBV7-2 with TRBJ2-5; 14 bases line up with TRBD2. J was trimmed by 4 bases and V by 1 base; bases with no gene match: 8. Germline assignment: CDR1 SGHTA and CDR2 FQGNSA. This CDR3 is built from 18 residues. The CDR3 loop reads CASSLGGTSGSRAETQYF. The CDR3 nucleotides are TGTGCCAGCAGCTTAGGGGGGACTAGCGGGAGTCGGGCAGAGACCCAGTACTTC.

This clonotype has just a few counts. This chain joins TRBV5-1 and TRBJ2-1; 11 bases are a match to TRBD2. CDR3 length: 15 amino acids. V shed 3 bases, J shed 7 bases, and the junction held 6 bases outside the gene matches. Germline CDR1 SGHRS, CDR2 YFSETQ. This chain's CDR3 is CASSYSGGVGNEQFF. The CDR3 bases are TGCGCCAGCAGCTATAGCGGGGGGGTCGGTAATGAGCAGTTCTTC. The whole variable domain, filled in from reference TRBV5-1 and TRBJ2-1, reads KAGVTQTPRYLIKTRGQQVTLSCSPISGHRSVSWYQQTPGQGLQFLFEYFSETQRNKGNFPGRFSGRQFSNSRSEMNVSTLELGDSALYLCASSYSGGVGNEQFFGPGTRLTVL.

The chain carries TRBV5-5 and TRBJ2-7; 10 positions match TRBD2. Trimming removed 3 bases from V and 0 bases from J; junction bases left unmatched: 12. There are 18 residues in the CDR3. In germline, CDR1 is SGHKS, CDR2 YYEKEE (reference sequence). The CDR3 loop reads CASSWLIVIAGGSYEQYF. CDR3 in DNA: TGTGCCAGCAGCTGGCTAATCGTAATAGCGGGAGGCTCCTACGAGCAGTACTTC.

This clonotype was seen repeatedly, ten times or more. This chain links TRBV4-3 with TRBJ2-7, with D possibly TRBD2 on 6 matching bases. The germline CDR1 and CDR2 sequences are LGHNA and YSLEER. Trimming took 1 base from V and 2 from J, leaving 12 bases between them. The CDR3 runs to 15 residues. The CDR3 loop is CASSQVLSGPYEQYF. As DNA, the CDR3 is TGCGCCAGCAGCCAAGTACTTAGCGGCCCCTACGAGCAGTACTTC.

This clonotype appeared many times. The gene calls are TRBV7-2 and TRBJ2-1; TRBD2 agrees at 7 bases. The germline CDR1 and CDR2 sequences are SGHTA and FQGNSA. The CDR3 contains 13 residues. After removal of 8 bases from V and 7 bases from J, the junction contained 8 bases not matched to a gene. The CDR3 reads CASQMGGSNEQFF. The CDR3 nucleotides read TGTGCCAGCCAGATGGGCGGGAGTAATGAGCAGTTCTTC.

This clonotype was recorded a few times. The germline gene is not matched at one end of the junction; a read error may be the cause. V usage is TRBV3-1 and J usage is TRBJ1-2; D is unresolved. This CDR3 is built from 15 residues. The V gene's germline CDR1 is LGHDT and CDR2 YNNKEL (reference sequence). The CDR3 DNA reads as TGTGCCAACAGCCAAGATCATGGGATAAACTATGGCTACACCTTC. This encodes CANSQDHGINYGYTF. The full variable domain, completed using reference TRBV3-1 and TRBJ1-2, is DTAVSQTPKYLVTQMGNDKSIKCEQNLGHDTMYWYKQDSKKFLKIMFSYNNKELIINETVPNRFSPKSPDKAHLNLHINSLELGDSAVYFCANSQDHGINYGYTFGSGTRLTVV.

This chain uses TRBV28 with TRBJ2-5; TRBD2 is a possible D gene (5 bases). Germline CDR1 and CDR2: MDHEN and SYDVKM. Trimming pared 7 bases from V and 2 bases from J, leaving 17 bases between. CDR3 length equals 15 residues. For the CDR3, the DNA is TGTGCCAGCACCCGGAGGAAGACTCTACAAGAGACCCAGTACTTC. It translates to CASTRRKTLQETQYF. The whole variable domain, filled in from reference TRBV28 and TRBJ2-5, reads DVKVTQSSRYLVKRTGEKVFLECVQDMDHENMFWYRQDPGLGLRLIYFSYDVKMKEKGDIPEGYSVSREKKERFSLILESASTNQTSMYLCASTRRKTLQETQYFGPGTRLLVL.

J is TRBJ2-5 and V is TRBV27; D gene uncertain. With the DNA end fitting TRBJ2-7 better, the J assignment may be wrong. In germline, CDR1 is MNHEY, CDR2 SMNVEV (reference sequence). CDR3 length equals 13 residues. CDR3 in amino acids: CASSLVSSSEQYF. The CDR3, as DNA: TGTGCCAGCAGTTTGGTTAGTTCGTCCGAGCAGTACTTC.

This clonotype showed up many times. This sequence joins TRBV5-1 and TRBJ2-6; 7 bases are shared with TRBD1. J was trimmed by 4 bases and V by 0 bases; bases with no gene match: 4. The germline V gene encodes CDR1 SGHRS and CDR2 YFSETQ. The CDR3 covers 16 residues. The CDR3 spells CASSLEGGAGANVLTF. CDR3 sequence (DNA): TGCGCCAGCAGCTTGGAAGGGGGCGCAGGGGCCAACGTCCTGACTTTC.

Of note for this clonotype: Since a much larger clone is just one base distant, this may be a read error. The chain couples TRBV28 to TRBJ2-5, with a weak D call TRBD2 (6 bases). The J call is in doubt because the DNA end fits TRBJ2-7 better. Germline lookup yields CDR1 MDHEN and CDR2 SYDVKM. The CDR3 length is 14 residues. The CDR3 region is CAGSLAGTVNEQYF. In nucleotides, the CDR3 is TGTGCCGGCAGTTTGGCTGGGACTGTCAACGAGCAGTACTTC.

V and J are TRBV3-1 and TRBJ2-7; either TRBD1 or TRBD2 may supply D (5 bases each). Germline CDR1 is LGHDT and CDR2 is YNNKEL (reference sequence). V was clipped by 0 bases and J by 0 bases, with 9 bases between them. The CDR3 has 15 amino acids. The CDR3 sequence: CASSQDRGYSYEQYF. The CDR3 nucleotides read TGTGCCAGCAGCCAAGATCGGGGCTACTCCTACGAGCAGTACTTC.

By sample share, this clonotype is medium-sized. This sequence joins TRBV20-1 and TRBJ2-3; D not resolved. The CDR3 extends over 12 amino acids. Trimming took 5 bases from V and 3 from J, leaving 9 bases between them. The germline V gene encodes CDR1 DFQATT and CDR2 SNEGSKA (reference sequence). The CDR3 reads CSAPDSTDTQYF. DNA of the CDR3: TGCAGTGCTCCCGACTCAACAGATACGCAGTATTTT.

This clonotype was counted between two and nine times. This sequence joins TRBV5-1 and TRBJ1-4; 7 nucleotides agree with TRBD1. The CDR3 is 13 residues long. Germline CDR1 is SGHRS and CDR2 is YFSETQ. V was clipped by 4 bases and J by 7 bases; unmatched bases: 4. Written as DNA, the CDR3 is TGCGCCAGCAGCGAGGGGGCAGTTGAAAAACTGTTTTTT. Its protein is CASSEGAVEKLFF.

This clonotype showed up just a few times. The V and J genes are TRBV7-2 and TRBJ2-7; 7 bases line up with TRBD2. Per the germline V gene, CDR1 is SGHTA and CDR2 is FQGNSA. J lost 5 bases, V lost 4 bases, and 11 bases had no gene match. The CDR3 length is 15 residues. Here the CDR3 DNA reads TGTGCCAGCAGCTCGAGAAGGCCCCGGGGGGACGAGCAGTACTTC. Translated, it gives CASSSRRPRGDEQYF.

The V call is TRBV4-1, the J call TRBJ1-4; D unresolved. Germline loops: CDR1 MGHRA, CDR2 YSYEKL. V was clipped by 1 base and J by 8 bases, with 8 bases between them. CDR3 size: 13 residues. As DNA, the CDR3 is TGCGCCAGCAGCCAAGGGGTCACCGAAAAACTGTTTTTT. It is translated as CASSQGVTEKLFF.

This clonotype was recorded at least ten times. This chain links TRBV20-1 with TRBJ1-4; D remains ambiguous. Germline CDR1 reads DFQATT; CDR2 reads SNEGSKA (reference sequence). The CDR3 sequence is 12 residues long. Trimming pared 3 bases from V and 12 bases from J, leaving 14 bases between. The DNA for the CDR3 is TGCAGTGCTAGGGAAGAGGGTACAGAACTGTTTTTT. Its translation is CSAREEGTELFF.